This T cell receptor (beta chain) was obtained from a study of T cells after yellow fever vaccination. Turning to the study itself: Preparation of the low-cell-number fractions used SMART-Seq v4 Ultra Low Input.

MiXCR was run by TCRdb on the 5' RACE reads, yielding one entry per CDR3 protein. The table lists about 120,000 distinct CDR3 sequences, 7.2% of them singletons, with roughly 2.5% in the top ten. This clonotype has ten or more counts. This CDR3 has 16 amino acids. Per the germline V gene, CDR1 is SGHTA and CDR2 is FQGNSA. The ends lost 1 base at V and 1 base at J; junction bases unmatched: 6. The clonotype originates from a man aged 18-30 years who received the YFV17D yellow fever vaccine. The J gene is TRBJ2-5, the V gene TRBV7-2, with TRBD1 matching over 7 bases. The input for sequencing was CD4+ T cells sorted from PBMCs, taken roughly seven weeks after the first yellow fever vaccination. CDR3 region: CASSLVGQAGQETQYF. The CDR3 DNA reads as TGTGCCAGCAGCTTAGTAGGACAGGCAGGCCAAGAGACCCAGTACTTC.